The present entry profiles one TCR beta chain with its context. Per germline, CDR1 MNHNY and CDR2 SVGAGI (reference sequence). This CDR3 contains 14 residues. The V gene lost 2 bases and the J gene lost 11 bases, with 18 bases spanning the gap. The data are from a study of blood T cell repertoires in COVID-19. Across the study: The origin of the acute and convalescent COVID-19 samples was the United States, Italy and Spain. T cells, B-cell-depleted T cells, or PBMCs provided the cDNA or gDNA that served as material.

In the original analysis: Counts of nucleated cells, estimated from reference gene primer amplification, were obtained. Sequenced by immunoSEQ multiplex PCR; TCRdb stores in-frame clones only, minus some. V and J calls and clone size come straight from that table; D and trimming were deduced from the DNA. The sample yields about 160,000 clones, over 80% seen once. The V call is TRBV6-6, the J call TRBJ1-1, with TRBD1 as a possible D gene (6 bases). Sample: peripheral blood. The receptor's source is a woman older than 75 with active or convalescent COVID-19. The CDR3 reads CASSYPEQGVLAFF. CDR3 coding DNA: TGTGCCAGCAGTTACCCGGAACAGGGAGTTCTCGCTTTCTTT.